This T cell receptor (beta chain) was documented in a study of CD8 T cells in ankylosing spondylitis. Regarding this clonotype: The antigen is undetermined.

Generation of TCR beta libraries employed quantitative 5'-RACE incorporating molecular barcodes. MiXCR, run by TCRdb on the 5' RACE reads, gives a single entry per CDR3 protein. The table includes about 150,000 distinct CDR3 sequences, 40% to 50% detected once. CDR3 length: 14 amino acids. The V segment lost 3 bases and the J segment 6 bases; nucleotides outside the gene matches: 8. The germline gives CDR1 SGHDT, CDR2 YYEEEE. Regarding the study as a whole: Both synovial fluid and blood in reactive arthritis had previously been reported to carry some motif variants. Disease-linked clones were found to be CD8+ and relatively rare in peripheral blood. For ankylosing spondylitis blood, a TCR beta motif of about eight highly homologous variants appeared characteristic.

The source material was synovial fluid, either unsorted or a sorted T cell fraction (not recorded which). This chain connects TRBV5-6 to TRBJ2-7, with 8 positions matching TRBD1. The receptor's source is a male donor with ankylosing spondylitis. The chain's CDR3 is CASSWGNRGAEQYF. Here the CDR3 DNA reads TGTGCCAGCAGCTGGGGGAACAGGGGGGCCGAGCAGTACTTC. Full variable domain (missing parts from reference TRBV5-6 and TRBJ2-7): DAGVTQSPTHLIKTRGQQVTLRCSPKSGHDTVSWYQQALGQGPQFIFQYYEEEERQRGNFPDRFSGHQFPNYSSELNVNALLLGDSALYLCASSWGNRGAEQYFGPGTRLTVT.